This TCR beta chain was recovered during a study of blood T cells in healthy people across ages. Concerning this clonotype itself: Its antigen is still unknown.

This CDR3 contains 12 residues. V was pared by 7 bases and J by 0 bases, with 6 bases between. Germline V gives CDR1 MGHDK, CDR2 SYGVNS. General study results and limits: The study found more naive CD4+ cells and higher diversity in long-lived than aged donors. Researchers said unsorted PBMCs prevented a conclusive naive versus antigen-experienced comparison. The recorded TCR beta diversity per million T cells decreased in a roughly linear manner with age.

A second PCR, run for about 7 to 11 cycles, used a sample-barcoded 5' primer plus a J-beta primer mix. TCRdb reprocessed the 5' RACE reads via MiXCR and lists one record per CDR3 protein. The sample has some 1.8 million distinct CDR3 sequences, about two fifths seen once. Sequencing was performed on blood. The V gene is TRBV25-1, the J gene TRBJ1-1, with D uncertain. The clonotype originates from a human donor in good health. CDR3 residues: CASNSLNTEAFF. CDR3 nucleotide sequence: TGTGCCAGCAATTCATTGAACACTGAAGCTTTCTTT.